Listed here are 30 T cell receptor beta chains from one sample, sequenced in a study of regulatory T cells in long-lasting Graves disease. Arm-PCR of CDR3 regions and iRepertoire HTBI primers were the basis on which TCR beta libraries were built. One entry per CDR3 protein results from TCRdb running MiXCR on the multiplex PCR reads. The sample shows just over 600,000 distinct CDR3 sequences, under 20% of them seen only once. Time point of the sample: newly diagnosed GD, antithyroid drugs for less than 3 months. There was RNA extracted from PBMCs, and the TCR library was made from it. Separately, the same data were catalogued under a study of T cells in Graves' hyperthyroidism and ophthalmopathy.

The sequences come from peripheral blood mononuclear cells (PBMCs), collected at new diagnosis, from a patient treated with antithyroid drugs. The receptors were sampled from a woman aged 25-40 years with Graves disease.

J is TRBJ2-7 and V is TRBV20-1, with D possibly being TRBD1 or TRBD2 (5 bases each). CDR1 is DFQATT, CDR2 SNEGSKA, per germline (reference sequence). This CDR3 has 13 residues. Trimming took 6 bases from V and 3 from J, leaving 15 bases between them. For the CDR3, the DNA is TGCAGTGCAGCCCCGGACACTAGCTACGAGCAGTACTTC. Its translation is CSAAPDTSYEQYF.

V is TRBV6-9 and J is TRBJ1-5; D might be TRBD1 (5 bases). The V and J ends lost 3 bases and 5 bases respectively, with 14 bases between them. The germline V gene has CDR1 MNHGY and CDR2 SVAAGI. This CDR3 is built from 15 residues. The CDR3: CASSYWGGGDQPQHF. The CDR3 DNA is TGTGCCAGCAGTTACTGGGGTGGGGGGGATCAGCCCCAGCATTTT.

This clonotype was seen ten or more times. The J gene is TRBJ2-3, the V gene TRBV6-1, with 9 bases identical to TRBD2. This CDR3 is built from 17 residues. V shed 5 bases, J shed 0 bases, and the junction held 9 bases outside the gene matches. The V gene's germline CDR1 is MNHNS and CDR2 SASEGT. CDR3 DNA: TGTGCCAGCAGTACCTTTCGGCGGGAGGGAAGCACAGATACGCAGTATTTT. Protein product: CASSTFRREGSTDTQYF.

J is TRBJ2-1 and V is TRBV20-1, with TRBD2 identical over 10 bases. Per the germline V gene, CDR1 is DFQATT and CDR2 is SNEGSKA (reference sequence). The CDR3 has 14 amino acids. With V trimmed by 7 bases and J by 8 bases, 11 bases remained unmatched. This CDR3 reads CSVPRASGSYEQFF. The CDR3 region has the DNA TGCAGTGTTCCCCGGGCTAGCGGGAGTTATGAGCAGTTCTTC.

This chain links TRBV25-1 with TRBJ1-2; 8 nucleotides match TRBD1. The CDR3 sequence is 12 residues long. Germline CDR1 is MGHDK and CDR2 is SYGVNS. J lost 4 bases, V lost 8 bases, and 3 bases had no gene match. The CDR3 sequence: CASQGASYGYTF. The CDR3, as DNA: TGTGCCAGCCAGGGGGCCTCCTATGGCTACACCTTC.

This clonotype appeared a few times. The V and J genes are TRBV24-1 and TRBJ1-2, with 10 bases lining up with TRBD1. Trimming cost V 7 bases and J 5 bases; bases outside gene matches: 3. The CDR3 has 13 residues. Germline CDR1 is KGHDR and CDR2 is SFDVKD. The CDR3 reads CATSGQGGYGYTF. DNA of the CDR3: TGTGCCACCAGCGGACAGGGGGGGTATGGCTACACCTTC.

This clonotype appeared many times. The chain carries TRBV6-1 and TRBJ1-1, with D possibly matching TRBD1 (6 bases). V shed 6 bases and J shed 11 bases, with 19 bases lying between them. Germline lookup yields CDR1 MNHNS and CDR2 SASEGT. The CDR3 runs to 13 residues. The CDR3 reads CASRRDTALSAFF. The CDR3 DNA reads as TGTGCCAGCAGGCGGGACACGGCGTTGTCGGCTTTCTTT.

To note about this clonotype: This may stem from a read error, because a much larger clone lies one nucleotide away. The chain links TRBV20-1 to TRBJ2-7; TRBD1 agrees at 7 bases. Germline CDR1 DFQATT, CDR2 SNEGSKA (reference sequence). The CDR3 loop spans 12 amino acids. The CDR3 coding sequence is TGCAGTGCTTATCCAGGGGGTTACGGGCAGTACTTC. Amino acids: CSAYPGGYGQYF.

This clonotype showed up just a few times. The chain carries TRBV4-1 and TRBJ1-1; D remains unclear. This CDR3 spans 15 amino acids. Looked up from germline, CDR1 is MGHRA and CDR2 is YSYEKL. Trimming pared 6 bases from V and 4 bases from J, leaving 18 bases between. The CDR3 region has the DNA TGCGCCAGCAGGGCTACGACAAGGGCGGGCACTGAAGCTTTCTTT. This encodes CASRATTRAGTEAFF.

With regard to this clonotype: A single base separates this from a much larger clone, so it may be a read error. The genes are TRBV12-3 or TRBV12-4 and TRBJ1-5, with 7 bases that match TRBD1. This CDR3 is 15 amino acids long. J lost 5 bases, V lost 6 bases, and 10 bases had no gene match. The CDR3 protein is CASRPGTVNHQPQHF. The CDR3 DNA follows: TGTGCCAGCAGACCAGGGACAGTAAACCATCAGCCCCAGCATTTT.

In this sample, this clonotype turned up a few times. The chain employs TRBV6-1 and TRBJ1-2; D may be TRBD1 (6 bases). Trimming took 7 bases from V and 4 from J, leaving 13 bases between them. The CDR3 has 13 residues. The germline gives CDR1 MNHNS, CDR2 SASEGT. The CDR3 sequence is CASTRDTGYGYTF. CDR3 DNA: TGTGCCAGCACGAGGGACACAGGCTATGGCTACACCTTC.

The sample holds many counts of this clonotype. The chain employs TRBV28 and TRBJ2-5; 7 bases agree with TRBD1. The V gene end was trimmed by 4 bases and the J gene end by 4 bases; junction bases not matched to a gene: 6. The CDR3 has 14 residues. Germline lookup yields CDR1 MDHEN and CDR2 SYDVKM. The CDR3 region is CASSSRQGIETQYF. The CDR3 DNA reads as TGTGCCAGCAGTTCCCGACAGGGTATAGAGACCCAGTACTTC. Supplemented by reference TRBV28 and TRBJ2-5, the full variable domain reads DVKVTQSSRYLVKRTGEKVFLECVQDMDHENMFWYRQDPGLGLRLIYFSYDVKMKEKGDIPEGYSVSREKKERFSLILESASTNQTSMYLCASSSRQGIETQYFGPGTRLLVL.

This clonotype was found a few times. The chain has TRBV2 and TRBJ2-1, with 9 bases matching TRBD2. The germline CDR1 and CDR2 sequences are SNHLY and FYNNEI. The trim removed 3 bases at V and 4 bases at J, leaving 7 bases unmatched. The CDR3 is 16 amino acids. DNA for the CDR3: TGTGCCAGCAGTGAGGGTAGCGGGAGAAGGTACAATGAGCAGTTCTTC. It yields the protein CASSEGSGRRYNEQFF.

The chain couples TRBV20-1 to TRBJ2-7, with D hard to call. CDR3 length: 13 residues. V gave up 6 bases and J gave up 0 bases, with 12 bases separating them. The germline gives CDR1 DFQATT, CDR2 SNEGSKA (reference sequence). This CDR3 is CSARRVVSYEQYF. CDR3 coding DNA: TGCAGTGCCCGCCGGGTGGTCTCCTACGAGCAGTACTTC.

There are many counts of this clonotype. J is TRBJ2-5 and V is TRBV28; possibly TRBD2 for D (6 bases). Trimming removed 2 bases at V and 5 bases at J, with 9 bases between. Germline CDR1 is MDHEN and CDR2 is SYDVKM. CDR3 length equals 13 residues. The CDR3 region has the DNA TGTGCCAGCAGTTTACCTAGCGCCGAGACCCAGTACTTC. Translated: CASSLPSAETQYF.

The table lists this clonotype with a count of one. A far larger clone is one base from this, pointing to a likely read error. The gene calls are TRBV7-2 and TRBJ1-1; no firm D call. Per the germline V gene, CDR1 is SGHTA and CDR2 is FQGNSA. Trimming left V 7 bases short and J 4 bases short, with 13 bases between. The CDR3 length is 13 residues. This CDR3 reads CASNSPGSTEAFF. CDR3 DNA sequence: TGTGCCAGCAACTCCCCGGGAAGCACTGAAGCTTTCTTT.

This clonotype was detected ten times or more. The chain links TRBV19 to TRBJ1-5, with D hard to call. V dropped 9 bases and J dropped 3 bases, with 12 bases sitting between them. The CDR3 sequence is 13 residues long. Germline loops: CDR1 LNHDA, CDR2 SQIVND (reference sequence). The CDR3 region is CASSIGPNQPQHF. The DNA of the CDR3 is TGTGCCAGCAGCATAGGGCCCAATCAGCCCCAGCATTTT. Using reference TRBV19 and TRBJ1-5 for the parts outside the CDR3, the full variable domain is DGGITQSPKYLFRKEGQNVTLSCEQNLNHDAMYWYRQDPGQGLRLIYYSQIVNDFQKGDIAEGYSVSREKKESFPLTVTSAQKNPTAFYLCASSIGPNQPQHFGDGTRLSIL.

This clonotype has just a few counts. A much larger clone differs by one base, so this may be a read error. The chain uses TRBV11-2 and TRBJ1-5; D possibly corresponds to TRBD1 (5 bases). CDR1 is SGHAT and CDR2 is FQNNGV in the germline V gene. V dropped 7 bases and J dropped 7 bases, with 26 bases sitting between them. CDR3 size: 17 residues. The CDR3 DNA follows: TGTGCCAGCAATTTACCCCCTGGGGCGGGGTCAGGGCAGCCCCAGCATTTT. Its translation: CASNLPPGAGSGQPQHF.

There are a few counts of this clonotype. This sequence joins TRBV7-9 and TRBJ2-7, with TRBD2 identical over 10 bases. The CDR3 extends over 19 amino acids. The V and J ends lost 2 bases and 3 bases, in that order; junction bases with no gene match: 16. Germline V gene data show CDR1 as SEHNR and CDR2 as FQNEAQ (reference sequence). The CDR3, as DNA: TGTGCCAGCAGCTTAAGACAGGGGCGTCCTAGCGGGAGATACTACGAGCAGTACTTC. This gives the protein CASSLRQGRPSGRYYEQYF.

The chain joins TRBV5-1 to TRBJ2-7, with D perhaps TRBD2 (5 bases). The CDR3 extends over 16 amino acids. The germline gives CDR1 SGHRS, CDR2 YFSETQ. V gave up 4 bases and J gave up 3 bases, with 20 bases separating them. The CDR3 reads CASSTGFRGTFYEQYF. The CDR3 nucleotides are TGCGCCAGCAGCACGGGGTTTCGGGGAACCTTCTACGAGCAGTACTTC. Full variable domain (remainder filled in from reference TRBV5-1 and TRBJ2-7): KAGVTQTPRYLIKTRGQQVTLSCSPISGHRSVSWYQQTPGQGLQFLFEYFSETQRNKGNFPGRFSGRQFSNSRSEMNVSTLELGDSALYLCASSTGFRGTFYEQYFGPGTRLTVT.

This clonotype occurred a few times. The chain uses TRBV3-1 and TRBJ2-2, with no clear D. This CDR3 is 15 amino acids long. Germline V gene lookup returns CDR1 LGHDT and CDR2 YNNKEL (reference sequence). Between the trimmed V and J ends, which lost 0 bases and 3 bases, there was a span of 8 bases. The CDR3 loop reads CASSQDLGYTGELFF. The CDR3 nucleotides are TGTGCCAGCAGCCAAGATCTAGGGTACACCGGGGAGCTGTTTTTT.

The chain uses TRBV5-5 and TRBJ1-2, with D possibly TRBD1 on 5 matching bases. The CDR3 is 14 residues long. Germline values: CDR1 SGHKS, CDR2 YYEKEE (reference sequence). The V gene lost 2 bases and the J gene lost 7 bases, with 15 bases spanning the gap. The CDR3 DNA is TGTGCCAGCAGCTTACATCAGGGAGTTGGTGGCTACACCTTC. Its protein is CASSLHQGVGGYTF.

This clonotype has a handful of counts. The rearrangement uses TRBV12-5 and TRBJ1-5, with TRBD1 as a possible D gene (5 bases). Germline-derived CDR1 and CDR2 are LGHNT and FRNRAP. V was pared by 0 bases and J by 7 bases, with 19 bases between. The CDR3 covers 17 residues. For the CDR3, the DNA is TGTGCTAGTGGTTTGGTCACCTCATCAGGGCCCCCCCAGCCCCAGCATTTT. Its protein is CASGLVTSSGPPQPQHF.

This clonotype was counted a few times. The CDR3 spells CASSYSGQHQYF. CDR3 sequence (DNA): TGTGCCAGCAGTTACTCGGGGCAGCACCAGTACTTC. This rearrangement joins TRBV6-5 to TRBJ2-5; a possible D gene is TRBD1 (5 bases). The CDR3 contains 12 residues. In germline, CDR1 is MNHEY, CDR2 SVGAGI. The V end was cut by 0 bases, the J end by 10 bases, with 9 bases between.

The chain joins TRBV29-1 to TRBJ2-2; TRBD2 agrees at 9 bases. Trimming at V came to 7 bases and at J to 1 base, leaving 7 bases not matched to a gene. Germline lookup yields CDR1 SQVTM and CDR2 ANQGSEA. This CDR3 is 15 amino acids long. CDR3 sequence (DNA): TGCAGCGGACGAGCGGGAGGCGGGAACACCGGGGAGCTGTTTTTT. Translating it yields CSGRAGGGNTGELFF.

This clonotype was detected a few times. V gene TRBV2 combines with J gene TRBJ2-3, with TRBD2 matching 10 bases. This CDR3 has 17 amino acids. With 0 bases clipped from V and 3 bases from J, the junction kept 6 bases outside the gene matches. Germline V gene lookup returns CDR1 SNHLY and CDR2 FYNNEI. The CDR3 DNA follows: TGTGCCAGCAGTGAAGCTCTCCTAGCGGGAGTAACAGATACGCAGTATTTT. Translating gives CASSEALLAGVTDTQYF.

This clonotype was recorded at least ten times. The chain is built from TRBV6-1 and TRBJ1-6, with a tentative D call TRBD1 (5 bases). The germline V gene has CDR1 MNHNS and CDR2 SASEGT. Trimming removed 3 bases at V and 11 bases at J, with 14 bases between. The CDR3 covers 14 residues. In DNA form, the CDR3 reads TGTGCCAGCAGTGAGGGACTCTACGGGACACCCCTCCACTTT. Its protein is CASSEGLYGTPLHF.

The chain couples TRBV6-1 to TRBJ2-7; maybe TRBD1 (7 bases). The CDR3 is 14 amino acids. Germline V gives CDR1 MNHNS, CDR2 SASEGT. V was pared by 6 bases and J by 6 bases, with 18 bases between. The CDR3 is CASRTGAGMGEQYF. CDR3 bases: TGTGCCAGCAGAACAGGGGCGGGGATGGGCGAGCAGTACTTC.

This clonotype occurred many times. The CDR3 protein is CSARDSGVWGSPLHF. The DNA of the CDR3 is TGCAGTGCTAGAGATTCCGGTGTGTGGGGTTCACCCCTCCACTTT. V usage is TRBV20-1 and J usage is TRBJ1-6; D unclear. V lost 0 bases, J lost 9 bases, and 15 bases lay in between. Germline CDR1 DFQATT, CDR2 SNEGSKA (reference sequence). The CDR3 runs 15 residues.

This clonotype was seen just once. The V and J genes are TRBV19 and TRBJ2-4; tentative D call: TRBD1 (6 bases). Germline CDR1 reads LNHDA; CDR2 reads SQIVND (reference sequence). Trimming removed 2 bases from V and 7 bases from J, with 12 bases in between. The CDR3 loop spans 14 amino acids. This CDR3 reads CASSITFQGNIQYF. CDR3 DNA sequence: TGTGCCAGTAGTATAACGTTCCAGGGGAACATTCAGTACTTC.